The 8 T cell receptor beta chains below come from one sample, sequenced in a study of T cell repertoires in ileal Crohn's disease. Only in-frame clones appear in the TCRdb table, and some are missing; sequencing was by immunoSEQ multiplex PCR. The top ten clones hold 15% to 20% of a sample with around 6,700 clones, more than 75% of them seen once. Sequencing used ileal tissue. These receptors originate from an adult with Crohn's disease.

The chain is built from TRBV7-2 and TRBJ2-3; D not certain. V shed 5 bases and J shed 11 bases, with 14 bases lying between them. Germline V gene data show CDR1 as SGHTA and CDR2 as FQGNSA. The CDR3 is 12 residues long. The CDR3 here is CASSAPRVGQYF. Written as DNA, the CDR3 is TGTGCCAGCAGCGCACCACGAGTCGGGCAGTATTTT.

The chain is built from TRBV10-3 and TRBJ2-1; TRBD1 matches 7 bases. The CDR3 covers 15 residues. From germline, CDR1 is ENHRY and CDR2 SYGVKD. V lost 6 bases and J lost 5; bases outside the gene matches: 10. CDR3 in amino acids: CAIRTRDRGDNEQFF. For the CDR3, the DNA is TGTGCCATCAGAACCCGGGACAGAGGCGACAATGAGCAGTTCTTC.

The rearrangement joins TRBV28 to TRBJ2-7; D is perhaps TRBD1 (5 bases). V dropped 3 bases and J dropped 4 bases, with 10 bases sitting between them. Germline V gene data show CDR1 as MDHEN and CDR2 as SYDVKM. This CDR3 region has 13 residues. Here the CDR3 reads CASSLAGWYEQYF. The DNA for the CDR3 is TGTGCCAGCAGTTTGGCAGGGTGGTACGAGCAGTACTTC.

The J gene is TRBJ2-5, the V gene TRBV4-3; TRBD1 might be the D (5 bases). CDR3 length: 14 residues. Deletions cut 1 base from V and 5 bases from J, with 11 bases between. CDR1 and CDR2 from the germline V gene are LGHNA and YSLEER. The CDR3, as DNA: TGCGCCAGCAGCCAAGCCCAGGGAAGGGAGACCCAGTACTTC. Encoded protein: CASSQAQGRETQYF.

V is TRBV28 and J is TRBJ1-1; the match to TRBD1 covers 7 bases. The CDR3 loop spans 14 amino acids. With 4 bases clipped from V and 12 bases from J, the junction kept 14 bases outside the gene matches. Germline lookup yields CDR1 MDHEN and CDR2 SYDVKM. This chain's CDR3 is CASSSVSSTGWTFF. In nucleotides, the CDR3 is TGTGCCAGCAGTTCAGTCTCTTCGACAGGGTGGACTTTCTTT.

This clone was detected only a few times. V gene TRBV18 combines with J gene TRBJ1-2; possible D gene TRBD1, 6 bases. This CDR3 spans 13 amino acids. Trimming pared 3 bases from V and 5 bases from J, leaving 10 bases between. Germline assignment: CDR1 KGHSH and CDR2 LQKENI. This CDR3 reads CASSPSGEYGYTF. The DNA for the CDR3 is TGTGCCAGCTCACCGTCAGGGGAATATGGCTACACCTTC.

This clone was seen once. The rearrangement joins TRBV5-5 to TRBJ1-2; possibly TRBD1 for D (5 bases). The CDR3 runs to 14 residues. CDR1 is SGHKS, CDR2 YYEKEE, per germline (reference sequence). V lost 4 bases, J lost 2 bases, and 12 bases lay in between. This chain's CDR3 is CASSPTQGNYGYTF. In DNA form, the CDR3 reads TGTGCCAGCAGCCCAACTCAGGGAAACTATGGCTACACCTTC.

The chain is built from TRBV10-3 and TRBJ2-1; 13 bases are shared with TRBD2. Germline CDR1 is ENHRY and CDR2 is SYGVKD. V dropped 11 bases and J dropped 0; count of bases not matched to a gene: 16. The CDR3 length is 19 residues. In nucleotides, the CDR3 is TGTGCCTCAACATCCGGGACTAGCGGGATCTCCAGCTCCTACAATGAGCAGTTCTTC. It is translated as CASTSGTSGISSSYNEQFF.